This T cell receptor beta chain was retrieved from a study of response to subunit inactivated influenza vaccine. Using its own MiXCR run on the RT-PCR reads, TCRdb lists one record per CDR3 protein. The sample carries under 200,000 distinct CDR3 sequences, approximately 11% recorded once. V was cut by 6 bases and J by 13 bases, with 16 bases left in between. Germline values: CDR1 DFQATT, CDR2 SNEGSKA (reference sequence). The CDR3 extends over 11 amino acids. Points from the study as a whole: That few new T cells are recruited by each seasonal influenza vaccination was the authors' suggestion.

Remarks on this clonotype: Its antigen is unidentified.

The source was CD8+ T cells sorted from PBMCs, collected around 25 months after vaccination. This sequence was found in a man aged 45 to 75 who received an inactivated influenza vaccine. The chain combines TRBV20-1 with TRBJ2-1; D gene uncertain. Written as DNA, the CDR3 is TGCAGTGCACCAATCGGCGCCCCCCAGTTCTTC. It specifies CSAPIGAPQFF.